Below are 16 T cell receptor beta chains sequenced from a single sample in a study of blood T cell repertoires in COVID-19. Profiled with immunoSEQ multiplex PCR; TCRdb holds only in-frame clones, not every one. Among almost 400,000 clones listed, approximately 90% were seen once. The sequencing sample was made of PBMCs or T cells enriched from blood (not recorded which). The receptors stem from a woman aged 25 to 45 with acute COVID-19.

The chain recombines TRBV27 with TRBJ1-5; D is perhaps TRBD1 (5 bases). Germline V gives CDR1 MNHEY, CDR2 SMNVEV (reference sequence). The CDR3 is made up of 13 amino acids. V lost 5 bases and J 5 bases, leaving 10 bases between the germline ends. CDR3 in amino acids: CASSVDRHQPQHF. As DNA, the CDR3 is TGTGCCAGCAGTGTCGACAGACATCAGCCCCAGCATTTT.

The chain uses TRBV5-1 and TRBJ1-4, with D maybe TRBD1 (5 bases). Germline CDR1 and CDR2: SGHRS and YFSETQ. The CDR3 spans 15 residues. V lost 4 bases and J lost 3, with 13 bases in between. The CDR3 spells CASSLEGSANEKLFF. The CDR3 bases are TGCGCCAGCAGCCTGGAGGGGTCTGCTAATGAAAAACTGTTTTTT.

The chain couples TRBV9 to TRBJ1-3, with 9 bases aligning to TRBD1. The CDR3 has 17 amino acids. The V and J ends lost 3 bases and 0 bases, in that order; junction bases with no gene match: 7. In germline, CDR1 is SGDLS, CDR2 YYNGEE. Here the CDR3 reads CASSAPRTGDSGNTIYF. The CDR3 DNA reads TGTGCCAGCAGCGCACCTCGGACAGGGGACTCTGGAAACACCATATATTTT. The variable domain in full, completed from reference TRBV9 and TRBJ1-3, reads DSGVTQTPKHLITATGQRVTLRCSPRSGDLSVYWYQQSLDQGLQFLIQYYNGEERAKGNILERFSAQQFPDLHSELNLSSLELGDSALYFCASSAPRTGDSGNTIYFGEGSWLTVV.

The V and J genes are TRBV6-5 and TRBJ1-2, with a weak D call TRBD1 (5 bases). Germline lookup yields CDR1 MNHEY and CDR2 SVGAGI. The CDR3 covers 14 residues. V lost 2 bases and J lost 2, with 9 bases in between. CDR3 loop: CASSYHRTNYGYTF. As DNA, the CDR3 is TGTGCCAGCAGTTACCACAGGACGAACTATGGCTACACCTTC.

This sequence joins TRBV23-1 and TRBJ1-6; D remains unclear. TRBV23-1 is identified as an open reading frame with a role that is uncertain. V was trimmed by 9 bases and J by 7 bases, leaving 4 bases between them. The CDR3 has 10 amino acids. This CDR3 is CARENSPLHF. The DNA for the CDR3 is TGCGCCAGGGAGAATTCACCCCTCCACTTT.

The chain employs TRBV29-1 and TRBJ2-1, with 11 bases aligning to TRBD2. Losses at the gene ends were 5 bases for V and 9 bases for J; bases not matched to a gene: 3. CDR1 and CDR2 from the germline V gene are SQVTM and ANQGSEA. The length of the CDR3 is 12 residues. CDR3 loop: CSVFSGGGEQFF. The CDR3 DNA follows: TGCAGCGTTTTTAGCGGGGGGGGTGAGCAGTTCTTC.

This chain uses TRBV7-6 with TRBJ1-2; 9 bases agree with TRBD1. Germline CDR1 is SGHVS and CDR2 is FNYEAQ. This CDR3 spans 14 amino acids. The J segment lost 4 bases and the V segment lost 5 bases, leaving 5 bases of the junction unmatched. The CDR3 sequence is CASSATGGAYGYTF. CDR3 nucleotides: TGTGCCAGCAGCGCGACAGGGGGTGCCTATGGCTACACCTTC.

V is TRBV7-2 and J is TRBJ1-6, with a weak D call TRBD1 (5 bases). The CDR3 has 16 residues. Germline-derived CDR1 and CDR2 are SGHTA and FQGNSA. Trimming left V 5 bases short and J 7 bases short, with 18 bases between. The CDR3 nucleotides are TGTGCCAGCAGCAAGCAGGGTCTAGGAACAAATTCACCCCTCCACTTT. This codes for CASSKQGLGTNSPLHF.

V and J are TRBV6-5 and TRBJ1-1, with D possibly TRBD1 on 5 matching bases. The V gene lost 8 bases and the J gene lost 4 bases, with 8 bases spanning the gap. This CDR3 is 11 amino acids long. The germline V gene has CDR1 MNHEY and CDR2 SVGAGI. In DNA, the CDR3 is TGTGCCAGCGTGCAGGGCACTGAAGCTTTCTTT. Protein sequence: CASVQGTEAFF.

The chain recombines TRBV5-1 with TRBJ2-5, with 10 positions matching TRBD1. This CDR3 spans 16 amino acids. The germline CDR1 and CDR2 sequences are SGHRS and YFSETQ. Trimming removed 0 bases from V and 5 bases from J; junction bases left unmatched: 7. The DNA for the CDR3 is TGCGCCAGCAGCTTGGCGGGACAGGGGTTTTCCGAGACCCAGTACTTC. Residues: CASSLAGQGFSETQYF. The whole variable domain, remainder taken from reference TRBV5-1 and TRBJ2-5, is KAGVTQTPRYLIKTRGQQVTLSCSPISGHRSVSWYQQTPGQGLQFLFEYFSETQRNKGNFPGRFSGRQFSNSRSEMNVSTLELGDSALYLCASSLAGQGFSETQYFGPGTRLLVL.

In nucleotides, the CDR3 is TGTGCCAGCTCACCGCAACAGGTTCCAGAGGACAGAAGTGAAAAACTGTTTTTT. Translated: CASSPQQVPEDRSEKLFF. This chain uses TRBV18 with TRBJ1-4; D might be TRBD1 (6 bases). Germline V gene lookup returns CDR1 KGHSH and CDR2 LQKENI. Trimming shortened V by 3 bases and J by 7 bases, and 24 bases separated the two germline ends. The CDR3 consists of 18 residues.

This clone has a single count. The rearrangement links TRBV27 to TRBJ2-7; a weak D match, TRBD1 (6 bases). The germline CDR1 and CDR2 sequences are MNHEY and SMNVEV (reference sequence). V lost 6 bases and J 2 bases, leaving 17 bases between the germline ends. This CDR3 has 15 residues. In DNA, the CDR3 is TGTGCCAGCAGCCGAAGGACAGAAAAGCCCTACGAGCAGTACTTC. Translation: CASSRRTEKPYEQYF.

V and J are TRBV5-6 and TRBJ2-3, with D possibly matching TRBD2 (5 bases). Germline values: CDR1 SGHDT, CDR2 YYEEEE. The length of the CDR3 is 15 residues. The germline V and J ends were trimmed by 6 bases and 1 base, with 15 bases remaining between them. The CDR3 sequence: CASTPVGRGTDTQYF. CDR3 DNA sequence: TGTGCCAGCACCCCGGTCGGGCGGGGCACAGATACGCAGTATTTT.

This rearrangement joins TRBV27 to TRBJ2-7; 9 bases fit TRBD1. The germline V gene has CDR1 MNHEY and CDR2 SMNVEV (reference sequence). After removal of 2 bases from V and 4 bases from J, the junction contained 6 bases not matched to a gene. The CDR3 extends over 15 amino acids. CDR3 amino acids: CASSLKQGARYEQYF. DNA of the CDR3: TGTGCCAGCAGTTTAAAACAGGGGGCAAGGTACGAGCAGTACTTC.

This chain joins TRBV6-4 and TRBJ2-3; maybe TRBD2 (6 bases). From germline, CDR1 is MRHNA and CDR2 SNTAGT. CDR3 length equals 16 residues. The V end lost 2 bases, the J end lost 1 base, and 13 bases lay between the germline ends. CDR3 protein: CASSDLGGRGTDTQYF. The CDR3 region has the DNA TGTGCCAGCAGTGACCTCGGAGGGCGAGGCACAGATACGCAGTATTTT.

This sequence joins TRBV9 and TRBJ1-4; perhaps TRBD1 as D (5 bases). The CDR3 totals 14 residues. CDR1 is SGDLS, CDR2 YYNGEE, per germline. V lost 4 bases and J lost 5, with 12 bases in between. The CDR3, as DNA: TGTGCCAGCAGCCCGGACACGAGAAATGAAAAACTGTTTTTT. Protein sequence: CASSPDTRNEKLFF.